This T cell receptor (beta chain) is from a study of blood T cell repertoires in COVID-19. The wider study: Material from acute and convalescent COVID-19 was sourced from the United States, Italy and Spain.

Profiling relied on immunoSEQ multiplex PCR, and the TCRdb table lists in-frame clones only, not all of them. Found here are 240,000 or so clones, more than 75% of them singletons; the top ten hold 2% to 2.5%. Participants were aged roughly 18 to 90 years, lived in about 26 US areas, and enrolled virtually. All recovered Cohort 3 donors got two negative PCRs, got clearance, or saw symptom resolution. The sample comprised PBMCs or T cells enriched from blood (not recorded which). The source of this sequence is a woman aged 45 to 65 who had recovered from COVID-19.

The CDR3 protein is CASRTTGGYGYTF. DNA of the CDR3: TGTGCCAGCAGAACGACAGGGGGCTATGGCTACACCTTC. This chain uses TRBV7-2 with TRBJ1-2; 9 bases line up with TRBD1. The V and J ends lost 6 bases and 4 bases, in that order; junction bases with no gene match: 3. The CDR3 contains 13 residues. The germline CDR1 and CDR2 sequences are SGHTA and FQGNSA.